One and the same sample provided the 7 T cell receptor beta chains below, sequenced in a study of T cell changes during pregnancy in multiple sclerosis. Method: immunoSEQ multiplex PCR; TCRdb's copy keeps in-frame clones and lacks some. This sample has fewer than 65,000 clones, with about nine tenths found just once. Here the sequenced sample was peripheral blood, taken in the first trimester of pregnancy. The receptors originated from a female donor in good health, enrolled as a control in a pregnancy study.

This clone was seen just once. The rearrangement joins TRBV19 to TRBJ2-3; possibly TRBD1 for D (5 bases). V was pared by 5 bases and J by 2 bases, with 17 bases between. The CDR3 covers 16 residues. Germline CDR1 LNHDA, CDR2 SQIVND (reference sequence). This chain's CDR3 is CASSALTVSFTDTQYF. CDR3 nucleotide sequence: TGTGCCAGTAGTGCCCTGACAGTCTCCTTCACAGATACGCAGTATTTT.

The table lists this clone with a count of one. CDR3 sequence: CASSPGQVRVEQFF. The CDR3 DNA is TGTGCCAGCTCACCGGGACAGGTAAGGGTGGAGCAGTTCTTC. The chain carries TRBV18 and TRBJ2-1; 8 bases match TRBD1. V gave up 3 bases and J gave up 10 bases; unmatched junction bases: 8. This CDR3 contains 14 residues. Germline V gene data show CDR1 as KGHSH and CDR2 as LQKENI.

The chain is built from TRBV7-9 and TRBJ1-1, with D perhaps TRBD1 (5 bases). Germline V gives CDR1 SEHNR, CDR2 FQNEAQ (reference sequence). The CDR3 contains 14 residues. The V gene lost 0 bases and the J gene lost 4 bases, with 9 bases spanning the gap. CDR3 DNA sequence: TGTGCCAGCAGCTTAGCGCGCGGGGGCACTGAAGCTTTCTTT. It encodes CASSLARGGTEAFF.

The chain recombines TRBV4-2 with TRBJ1-2; maybe TRBD1 (5 bases). Trimming removed 0 bases at V and 7 bases at J, with 15 bases between. This CDR3 contains 15 residues. Per the germline V gene, CDR1 is LGHNA and CDR2 is YNFKEQ. The CDR3 DNA is TGTGCCAGCAGCCAAGAAAGGGGCCAGGACGGTGGCTACACCTTC. Translation: CASSQERGQDGGYTF.

This chain uses TRBV11-3 with TRBJ2-6, with D perhaps TRBD1 (5 bases). From germline, CDR1 is SGHNT and CDR2 YENEEA. This CDR3 comprises 14 residues. The V gene lost 8 bases and the J gene lost 2 bases, with 10 bases spanning the gap. The CDR3 DNA is TGTGCCAGCCAGATAGGGGCTGGGGCCAACGTCCTGACTTTC. Translated, it gives CASQIGAGANVLTF.

V gene TRBV5-1 combines with J gene TRBJ1-4, with TRBD1 as a possible D gene (6 bases). V lost 0 bases, J lost 8 bases, and 14 bases lay in between. CDR1 SGHRS and CDR2 YFSETQ come from the germline V gene. CDR3 length equals 15 residues. In DNA form, the CDR3 reads TGCGCCAGCAGCTTGGCTGCAGGGGAGCGGGAAAAACTGTTTTTT. Its protein product is CASSLAAGEREKLFF.

The chain couples TRBV13 to TRBJ1-2, with 7 bases fitting TRBD1. CDR3 length: 15 residues. The germline V gene encodes CDR1 PRHDT and CDR2 FYEKMQ (reference sequence). V shed 0 bases, J shed 4 bases, and the junction held 5 bases outside the gene matches. The CDR3 DNA follows: TGTGCCAGCAGCTTAGGCGACCAGGGGGTCTATGGCTACACCTTC. This sequence encodes CASSLGDQGVYGYTF.